The 20 T cell receptor beta chains presented below share a single source sample, sequenced in a study of T cell repertoires in cytomegalovirus infection. Which antigens these TCRs recognize remains unknown. TCRdb ran MiXCR on the reads and lists one entry per CDR3 protein. The sample contains roughly 860,000 distinct CDR3 sequences, about 30% of which appear only once. The starting material was cultured CD8+ T cells from PBMCs, obtained from culture after CMV antigen stimulation. Source of these receptors: a human donor in good health (CMV status not recorded). Some clones in this sample may be carry-over from other donors' samples.

This clonotype was counted only a few times. The chain combines TRBV5-5 with TRBJ2-7; tentatively, D is TRBD1 or TRBD2 (5 bases each). Deletions cut 2 bases from V and 6 bases from J, with 6 bases between. CDR1 and CDR2 (germline): SGHKS, YYEKEE (reference sequence). The CDR3 is 11 amino acids. Written as DNA, the CDR3 is TGTGCCAGCAGCTTAGGGACCGAGCAGTACGTC. Amino acid sequence: CASSLGTEQYV.

This clonotype was seen repeatedly, ten times or more. The V call is TRBV28, the J call TRBJ1-5; D might be TRBD1 (6 bases). The CDR3 extends over 13 amino acids. V was shortened by 9 bases and J by 5 bases, with 14 bases between the two germline ends. Germline V gives CDR1 MDHEN, CDR2 SYDVKM. The CDR3 loop reads CASETGPYQPQHF. The DNA of the CDR3 is TGTGCCAGTGAAACAGGGCCCTATCAGCCCCAGCATTTT.

This clonotype was seen a handful of times. The chain has TRBV9 and TRBJ1-1, with D uncertain. With 3 bases removed from V and 7 bases from J, the gap between germline ends came to 7 bases. Germline CDR1 SGDLS, CDR2 YYNGEE. The CDR3 totals 11 residues. DNA of the CDR3: TGTGCCAGCAGCGCCCCAGGTGAAGCTTTCTTT. Its translation: CASSAPGEAFF.

This clonotype was observed a few times. The chain is built from TRBV11-2 and TRBJ2-1; TRBD2 aligns across 10 bases. This CDR3 has 18 amino acids. Germline V gene sequence: CDR1 SGHAT, CDR2 FQNNGV. V trimming: 4 bases; J trimming: 1 base; junction bases outside the gene matches: 10. CDR3 sequence: CASSSGLARTPSYNEQFF. CDR3 nucleotide sequence: TGTGCCAGCAGCTCGGGACTAGCGAGGACGCCATCCTACAATGAGCAGTTCTTC.

This clonotype occurred a few times. The V call is TRBV7-9, the J call TRBJ2-5; possibly TRBD1 for D (5 bases). From germline, CDR1 is SEHNR and CDR2 FQNEAQ (reference sequence). V lost 5 bases to trimming and J lost 4 bases, with 20 bases between them. The CDR3 runs 16 residues. Here the CDR3 DNA reads TGTGCCAGCAGCGGTCGATTGCTCCAGGGCGGAGAGACCCAGTACTTC. It translates to CASSGRLLQGGETQYF. Full variable domain (outside the CDR3, taken from reference TRBV7-9 and TRBJ2-5): DTGVSQNPRHKITKRGQNVTFRCDPISEHNRLYWYRQTLGQGPEFLTYFQNEAQLEKSRLLSDRFSAERPKGSFSTLEIQRTEQGDSAMYLCASSGRLLQGGETQYFGPGTRLLVL.

The chain combines TRBV9 with TRBJ1-1; D gene ambiguous. The CDR3 covers 16 residues. Trimming removed 0 bases from V and 1 base from J, with 13 bases in between. Germline CDR1 reads SGDLS; CDR2 reads YYNGEE. The CDR3 bases are TGTGCCAGCAGCGTAGGAGTGCGACCGAAGAACACTGAAGCTTTCTTT. Amino acid sequence: CASSVGVRPKNTEAFF. Filled out from reference TRBV9 and TRBJ1-1, the complete variable domain reads DSGVTQTPKHLITATGQRVTLRCSPRSGDLSVYWYQQSLDQGLQFLIQYYNGEERAKGNILERFSAQQFPDLHSELNLSSLELGDSALYFCASSVGVRPKNTEAFFGQGTRLTVV.

The sample holds a few counts of this clonotype. The chain combines TRBV28 with TRBJ2-1; 8 bases fit TRBD2. The junction had 6 bases not matched to a gene; V was cut back by 2 bases and J by 0 bases. CDR3 size: 17 residues. The germline V gene encodes CDR1 MDHEN and CDR2 SYDVKM. CDR3 DNA sequence: TGTGCCAGCAGTTTACGCGGGGGGTACAGCTCCTACAATGAGCAGTTCTTC. It encodes CASSLRGGYSSYNEQFF.

This chain uses TRBV5-6 with TRBJ1-4; 7 positions agree with TRBD1. The V segment lost 2 bases and the J segment 7 bases; nucleotides outside the gene matches: 20. The CDR3 has 19 residues. Per germline, CDR1 SGHDT and CDR2 YYEEEE. The CDR3 here is CASSFSEYDRAFTIEKLFF. The CDR3 coding sequence is TGTGCCAGCAGCTTTTCCGAATACGACAGGGCTTTTACCATTGAAAAACTGTTTTTT. The whole variable domain, remainder taken from reference TRBV5-6 and TRBJ1-4, is DAGVTQSPTHLIKTRGQQVTLRCSPKSGHDTVSWYQQALGQGPQFIFQYYEEEERQRGNFPDRFSGHQFPNYSSELNVNALLLGDSALYLCASSFSEYDRAFTIEKLFFGSGTQLSVL.

The chain employs TRBV4-1 and TRBJ2-1, with TRBD1 matching over 9 bases. CDR1 is MGHRA, CDR2 YSYEKL, per germline. V lost 2 bases to trimming and J lost 0 bases; unmatched junction nucleotides: 5. This CDR3 spans 17 amino acids. The CDR3 protein is CASSQKTGGGSYNEQFF. CDR3 nucleotides: TGCGCCAGCAGCCAAAAAACAGGGGGCGGCTCCTACAATGAGCAGTTCTTC.

The V and J genes are TRBV3-1 and TRBJ2-6, with D hard to call. Trimming pared 0 bases from V and 0 bases from J, leaving 15 bases between. The CDR3 loop spans 19 amino acids. From germline, CDR1 is LGHDT and CDR2 YNNKEL (reference sequence). This CDR3 is CASSQDDLSRSSGANVLTF. CDR3 DNA: TGTGCCAGCAGCCAAGATGATCTGAGCCGAAGCTCTGGGGCCAACGTCCTGACTTTC.

The V and J genes are TRBV11-3 and TRBJ2-1; the D gene is possibly TRBD1 (5 bases). The germline gives CDR1 SGHNT, CDR2 YENEEA. The CDR3 is made up of 16 amino acids. V lost 5 bases to trimming and J lost 6 bases, with 20 bases between them. The CDR3 region has the DNA TGTGCCAGCAGCCCCCGTGATGCTGAAAGGGGCAATGAGCAGTTCTTC. This codes for CASSPRDAERGNEQFF.

This clonotype occurred many times. The chain joins TRBV12-3 or TRBV12-4 to TRBJ2-5; TRBD1 is a possible D gene (6 bases). V gave up 5 bases and J gave up 1 base, with 17 bases separating them. This CDR3 is 16 amino acids long. DNA of the CDR3: TGTGCCAGCAGTCCAGATTACGGGACACCCCAAGAGACCCAGTACTTC. This encodes CASSPDYGTPQETQYF.

This clonotype was counted at least ten times. The chain carries TRBV7-9 and TRBJ2-5, with unresolved D. In germline, CDR1 is SEHNR, CDR2 FQNEAQ (reference sequence). There are 14 residues in the CDR3. Between the trimmed V and J ends, which lost 5 bases and 10 bases, there was a span of 20 bases. The chain's CDR3 is CASSPPPSLSGQYF. The CDR3 coding sequence is TGTGCCAGCAGCCCACCGCCGTCCCTAAGTGGCCAGTACTTC.

This chain uses TRBV12-3 or TRBV12-4 with TRBJ1-4, with D uncertain. Trimming took 6 bases from V and 5 from J, leaving 13 bases between them. This CDR3 has 14 residues. The CDR3 DNA is TGTGCCAGCAGCCCGAGCCCCGCAAATGAAAAACTGTTTTTT. Amino acids: CASSPSPANEKLFF.

This chain uses TRBV27 with TRBJ1-1, with D tentatively TRBD1 (5 bases). In germline, CDR1 is MNHEY, CDR2 SMNVEV (reference sequence). V was cut by 0 bases and J by 0 bases, with 8 bases left in between. The CDR3 runs to 15 residues. CDR3 sequence reads: CASSLSRTMNTEAFF. CDR3 bases: TGTGCCAGCAGTTTATCGAGGACAATGAACACTGAAGCTTTCTTT.

The chain uses TRBV9 and TRBJ2-5; D may be TRBD2 (6 bases). Trimming shortened V by 6 bases and J by 2 bases, and 11 bases separated the two germline ends. Germline V lookup: CDR1 SGDLS, CDR2 YYNGEE. The CDR3 has 13 residues. The CDR3 region is CASTTGTQETQYF. CDR3 in DNA: TGTGCCAGCACCACCGGGACTCAAGAGACCCAGTACTTC.

This clonotype was seen a handful of times. This chain uses TRBV5-5 with TRBJ2-3, with D uncertain. The CDR3 contains 14 residues. Germline V gene lookup returns CDR1 SGHKS and CDR2 YYEKEE (reference sequence). Between the trimmed V and J ends, which lost 0 bases and 6 bases, there was a span of 11 bases. The CDR3 loop reads CASSLGVGKDTQYF. The CDR3 region has the DNA TGTGCCAGCAGCTTGGGAGTAGGGAAGGATACGCAGTATTTT.

The chain has TRBV12-3 or TRBV12-4 and TRBJ2-5; TRBD2 agrees at 13 bases. V trimming: 6 bases; J trimming: 2 bases; junction bases outside the gene matches: 12. This CDR3 has 18 residues. CDR3 in amino acids: CASSLSSTSGGLQETQYF. The DNA of the CDR3 is TGTGCCAGCAGCCTTTCTTCGACTAGCGGGGGGCTTCAAGAGACCCAGTACTTC.

The V and J genes are TRBV12-3 or TRBV12-4 and TRBJ2-5, with D possibly being TRBD1 or TRBD2 (6 bases each). This CDR3 spans 13 amino acids. Trimming shortened V by 3 bases and J by 4 bases, and 9 bases separated the two germline ends. The CDR3 here is CASSFWGAETQYF. CDR3 coding DNA: TGTGCCAGCAGTTTCTGGGGGGCAGAGACCCAGTACTTC.

This clonotype appeared a few times. The J gene is TRBJ1-1, the V gene TRBV14; no clear D. From germline, CDR1 is SGHDN and CDR2 FVKESK. This CDR3 contains 12 residues. Trimming pared 7 bases from V and 3 bases from J, leaving 9 bases between. In DNA form, the CDR3 reads TGTGCCAGCAATCCCGCAGACACTGAAGCTTTCTTT. Translation: CASNPADTEAFF.